One and the same sample provided the 18 T cell receptor beta chains below, sequenced in a study of cytomegalovirus exposure and HLA in healthy donors. Primers: 60 Vbeta forward and 13 Jbeta reverse. Measured with immunoSEQ multiplex PCR; TCRdb has only the in-frame clones, and not every one. This sample has some 110,000 clones, with around 75% found just once. Material for sequencing was PBMCs. These receptors were obtained from a man younger than 45 in good health and CMV-seropositive.

This clone has only a few counts. The CDR3 here is CASSQGRISGNTIYF. CDR3 in DNA: TGCGCCAGCAGCCAAGGGCGGATCTCTGGAAACACCATATATTTT. The J gene is TRBJ1-3, the V gene TRBV4-1; the D is unclear. CDR3 length equals 15 residues. Looked up from germline, CDR1 is MGHRA and CDR2 is YSYEKL. The V and J ends lost 1 base and 0 bases respectively, with 7 bases between them.

The chain uses TRBV2 and TRBJ1-1; D is perhaps TRBD1 (5 bases). Trimming took off 0 bases at V and 3 bases at J, with 8 bases between the two ends. The CDR3 has 14 amino acids. Germline assignment: CDR1 SNHLY and CDR2 FYNNEI. The CDR3 nucleotides are TGTGCCAGCAGTGAAGCAGGGGCCTACACTGAAGCTTTCTTT. Translating it yields CASSEAGAYTEAFF.

In its sample, this clone was seen a few times. This chain uses TRBV19 with TRBJ1-2; D gene unclear. From germline, CDR1 is LNHDA and CDR2 SQIVND (reference sequence). Trimming stripped 9 bases from V and 2 bases from J, with 22 bases between. CDR3 length: 16 amino acids. The DNA for the CDR3 is TGTGCCAGCACCTCCAGAGGGCGGGGTTCCAACTATGGCTACACCTTC. Translation: CASTSRGRGSNYGYTF.

The chain carries TRBV5-1 and TRBJ2-5, with TRBD2 matching over 11 bases. Germline V CDR1 and CDR2: SGHRS, YFSETQ. The CDR3 loop spans 16 amino acids. V lost 0 bases, J lost 5 bases, and 6 bases stayed unmatched. The CDR3 sequence is CASSLVPSGGSETQYF. The CDR3 DNA reads as TGCGCCAGCAGCTTGGTACCTAGCGGGGGGTCGGAGACCCAGTACTTC.

This chain links TRBV5-1 with TRBJ2-3; 7 bases map to TRBD1. Per the germline V gene, CDR1 is SGHRS and CDR2 is YFSETQ. CDR3 length: 14 residues. V lost 3 bases and J lost 0; bases outside the gene matches: 1. For the CDR3, the DNA is TGCGCCAGCAGCTCGGGACAGAGCACAGATACGCAGTATTTT. It encodes CASSSGQSTDTQYF.

The CDR3: CALDRAYEQYF. The CDR3 DNA reads as TGTGCCTTGGACAGGGCCTACGAGCAGTACTTC. The rearrangement links TRBV30 to TRBJ2-7, with TRBD1 matching over 8 bases. Per germline, CDR1 GTSNPN and CDR2 SVGIG (reference sequence). J was trimmed by 2 bases and V by 7 bases; bases with no gene match: 1. This CDR3 region has 11 residues.

V is TRBV13 and J is TRBJ2-7; 12 bases line up with TRBD1. The CDR3 sequence is 16 residues long. V was clipped by 0 bases and J by 4 bases; unmatched bases: 4. Germline V CDR1 and CDR2: PRHDT, FYEKMQ (reference sequence). In DNA, the CDR3 is TGTGCCAGCAGCTTAGGAGGGACAGGGGGCTTATACGAGCAGTACTTC. Translated, it gives CASSLGGTGGLYEQYF.

This chain joins TRBV5-8 and TRBJ2-4, with 7 bases fitting TRBD2. V lost 0 bases to trimming and J lost 8 bases; unmatched junction nucleotides: 17. CDR3 size: 18 residues. CDR1 SGHTS and CDR2 YDEGEE come from the germline V gene. This CDR3 is CASSLGRVWGGREDIQYF. The CDR3 nucleotides read TGTGCCAGCAGCTTGGGACGAGTTTGGGGGGGGAGAGAGGACATTCAGTACTTC.

The V gene is TRBV19, the J gene TRBJ1-5; possible D gene TRBD1, 6 bases. The V end lost 8 bases, the J end lost 7 bases, and 18 bases lay between the germline ends. The CDR3 is 14 residues long. Germline CDR1 LNHDA, CDR2 SQIVND (reference sequence). This CDR3 is CASFLGGVGQPQHF. The CDR3 nucleotides read TGTGCCAGTTTCCTAGGGGGTGTGGGCCAGCCCCAGCATTTT.

V is TRBV30 and J is TRBJ2-3, with D perhaps matching TRBD2 (5 bases). Trimming stripped 5 bases from V and 8 bases from J, with 11 bases between. Germline V CDR1 and CDR2: GTSNPN, SVGIG (reference sequence). The CDR3 totals 11 residues. CDR3 sequence (DNA): TGTGCCTGGGGGGTGGGAGCTACGCAGTATTTT. It encodes CAWGVGATQYF.

In regard to this clone: A far larger clone is off by one base, so a read error is likely. DNA for the CDR3: TGTGCCAGCAGTAGGCGGTCGTTTGGCACAGATACGCAGTATTTT. It translates to CASSRRSFGTDTQYF. V and J are TRBV7-2 and TRBJ2-3, with D unclear. CDR3 size: 15 residues. Germline CDR1 and CDR2: SGHTA and FQGNSA. Deletions cut 6 bases from V and 1 base from J, with 14 bases between.

This clone was recorded a few times. J is TRBJ2-5 and V is TRBV5-5; 9 bases match TRBD1. The tail of the sequence fits TRBJ2-7 better, so the J call may be wrong. CDR3 length equals 15 residues. Looked up from germline, CDR1 is SGHKS and CDR2 is YYEKEE (reference sequence). The DNA for the CDR3 is TGTGCCAGCAGCTTAGGCATGGGACAGGGATACGAGCAGTACTTC. Translating it yields CASSLGMGQGYEQYF.

V usage is TRBV6-5 and J usage is TRBJ2-7, with D perhaps matching TRBD2 (6 bases). The CDR3 contains 14 residues. CDR1 MNHEY and CDR2 SVGAGI come from the germline V gene. V lost 7 bases and J 4 bases, leaving 17 bases between the germline ends. Written as DNA, the CDR3 is TGTGCCAGCACCGCCGGGACGGGACTGTACGAGCAGTACTTC. As protein: CASTAGTGLYEQYF.

This clone was found once. The chain links TRBV29-1 to TRBJ2-3; 9 bases are a match to TRBD1. This CDR3 has 15 amino acids. With V trimmed by 2 bases and J by 8 bases, 11 bases remained unmatched. Per germline, CDR1 SQVTM and CDR2 ANQGSEA. CDR3 region: CSVERQGERQGTQYF. Here the CDR3 DNA reads TGCAGCGTTGAACGACAGGGGGAGCGGCAGGGTACGCAGTATTTT.

This clone was seen a few times. This sequence joins TRBV18 and TRBJ2-2, with a weak D call TRBD1 (5 bases). V lost 4 bases to trimming and J lost 4 bases, with 13 bases between them. Germline assignment: CDR1 KGHSH and CDR2 LQKENI. The CDR3 consists of 15 residues. CDR3 amino acids: CASSLDRAATGELFF. For the CDR3, the DNA is TGTGCCAGCTCACTCGACAGAGCCGCCACCGGGGAGCTGTTTTTT.

This chain connects TRBV5-1 to TRBJ2-1; D ambiguous. The CDR3 runs to 13 residues. Germline CDR1 is SGHRS and CDR2 is YFSETQ. Trimming shortened V by 3 bases and J by 5 bases, and 9 bases separated the two germline ends. CDR3 DNA sequence: TGCGCCAGCAGCTCAGACACTCACAATGAGCAGTTCTTC. The encoded protein is CASSSDTHNEQFF.

This sequence joins TRBV10-3 and TRBJ2-1; TRBD2 might be the D (5 bases). Germline CDR1 and CDR2: ENHRY and SYGVKD. This CDR3 is built from 17 residues. V lost 1 base and J 0 bases, leaving 13 bases between the germline ends. The CDR3 nucleotides are TGTGCCATCAGTGAGTTCCAACTAGATAGCTCCTACAATGAGCAGTTCTTC. As protein: CAISEFQLDSSYNEQFF.

The rearrangement joins TRBV4-1 to TRBJ2-4, with a tentative D call TRBD1 (5 bases). V was clipped by 0 bases and J by 0 bases, with 15 bases between them. The CDR3 has 18 amino acids. Per germline, CDR1 MGHRA and CDR2 YSYEKL. CDR3 in DNA: TGCGCCAGCAGCCAAGATGGATTAATAGGGGTAGCCAAAAACATTCAGTACTTC. Translation: CASSQDGLIGVAKNIQYF.